This paragraph covers one T cell receptor (beta chain) sequence. What it binds is not known. Only in-frame clones appear in the TCRdb table, and some are missing; sequencing was by immunoSEQ multiplex PCR. The profile covers 32,000 or so clones, with roughly 83% appearing a single time and 24% taken by the ten largest. Time point indicated: week 5, during vaccination. With topical imiquimod, each dose of the vaccine consisted of 300 ug of mutant IDH1 20-mer peptide. New IDH1-mutant, ATRX-lost WHO grade 3 or 4 astrocytomas occurred in donors. This record belongs to a study of a mutant IDH1 vaccine in newly diagnosed glioma. At the level of the study: The vaccination schedule gave patients eight doses in weeks 1, 3, 5, 7, 11, 15, 19 and 23. Once 4-6 weeks had passed after radiotherapy alone, vaccination started, or it started with temozolomide cycles. General study results and limits: Vaccine-induced immune responses occurred in 93.3% of patients.

J was trimmed by 5 bases and V by 1 base; bases with no gene match: 7. CDR3 size: 16 residues. Germline V lookup: CDR1 SGHVS, CDR2 FQNEAQ. The TCR comes from a man aged 25-45 years with glioma. The chain couples TRBV7-8 to TRBJ1-2; TRBD1 matches at 10 bases. Source: PBMCs, taken from a glioma patient whose treatment included an IDH1 peptide vaccine. In nucleotides, the CDR3 is TGTGCCAGCAGCTTAGGGGGGACAGGGGTTAAGTATGGCTACACCTTC. It encodes CASSLGGTGVKYGYTF.